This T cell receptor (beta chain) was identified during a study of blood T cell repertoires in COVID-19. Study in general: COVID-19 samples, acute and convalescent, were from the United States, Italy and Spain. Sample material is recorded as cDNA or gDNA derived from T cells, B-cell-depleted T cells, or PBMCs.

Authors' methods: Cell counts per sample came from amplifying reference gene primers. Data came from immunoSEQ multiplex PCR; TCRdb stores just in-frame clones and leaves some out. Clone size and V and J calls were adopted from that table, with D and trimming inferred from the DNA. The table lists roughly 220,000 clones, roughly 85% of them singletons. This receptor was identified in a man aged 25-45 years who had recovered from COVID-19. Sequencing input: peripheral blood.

The CDR3 region has the DNA TGTGCCAGCAGCCAAGCCGGACTCCCGATAACAGATACGCAGTATTTT. Protein product: CASSQAGLPITDTQYF. The chain is built from TRBV3-1 (or the pseudogene TRBV3-2) and TRBJ2-3; perhaps TRBD2 as D (5 bases). V dropped 1 base and J dropped 3 bases, with 14 bases sitting between them. Germline CDR1 LGHDT, CDR2 YNNKEL (reference sequence). CDR3 length equals 16 residues.